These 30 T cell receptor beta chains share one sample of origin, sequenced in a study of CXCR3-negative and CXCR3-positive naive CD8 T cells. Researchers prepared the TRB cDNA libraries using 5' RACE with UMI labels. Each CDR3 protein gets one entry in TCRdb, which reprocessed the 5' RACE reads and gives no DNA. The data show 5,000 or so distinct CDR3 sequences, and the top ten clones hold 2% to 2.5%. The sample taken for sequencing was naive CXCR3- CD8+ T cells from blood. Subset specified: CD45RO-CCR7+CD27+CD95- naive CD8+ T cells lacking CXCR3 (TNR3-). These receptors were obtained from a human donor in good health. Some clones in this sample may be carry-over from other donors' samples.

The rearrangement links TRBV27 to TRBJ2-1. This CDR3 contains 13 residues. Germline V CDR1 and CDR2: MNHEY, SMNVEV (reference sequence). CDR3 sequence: CASSSPAYNEQFF.

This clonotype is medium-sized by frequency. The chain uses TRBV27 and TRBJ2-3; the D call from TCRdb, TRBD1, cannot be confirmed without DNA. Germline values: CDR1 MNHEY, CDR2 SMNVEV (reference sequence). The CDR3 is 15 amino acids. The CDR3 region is CASSSGTEGTDTQYF.

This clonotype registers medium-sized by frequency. CDR3 amino acids: CSVEGQGSQETQYF. This chain joins TRBV29-1 and TRBJ2-5; absent DNA, TCRdb's TRBD1 call cannot be checked. In germline, CDR1 is SQVTM, CDR2 ANQGSEA. The CDR3 is 14 amino acids.

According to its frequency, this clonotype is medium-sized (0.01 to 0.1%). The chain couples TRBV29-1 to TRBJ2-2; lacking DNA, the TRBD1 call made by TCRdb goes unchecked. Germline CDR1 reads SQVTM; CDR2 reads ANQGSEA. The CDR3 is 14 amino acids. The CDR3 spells CISSPGSRSGELFF.

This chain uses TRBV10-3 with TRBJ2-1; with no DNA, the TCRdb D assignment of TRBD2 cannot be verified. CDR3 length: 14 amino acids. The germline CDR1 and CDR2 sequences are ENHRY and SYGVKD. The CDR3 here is CAISENSGNNEQFF.

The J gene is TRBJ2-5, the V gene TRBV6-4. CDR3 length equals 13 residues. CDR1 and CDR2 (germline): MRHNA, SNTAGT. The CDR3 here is CASSDSGFETQYF.

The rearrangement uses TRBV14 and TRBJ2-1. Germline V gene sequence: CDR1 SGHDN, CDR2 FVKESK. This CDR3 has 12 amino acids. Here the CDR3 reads CASSQGYNEQIF.

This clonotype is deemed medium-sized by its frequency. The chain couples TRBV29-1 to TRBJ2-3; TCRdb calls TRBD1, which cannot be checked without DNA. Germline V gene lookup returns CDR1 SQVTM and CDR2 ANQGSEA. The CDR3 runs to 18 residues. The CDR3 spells CSVEGGRTMGPLTDTQYF.

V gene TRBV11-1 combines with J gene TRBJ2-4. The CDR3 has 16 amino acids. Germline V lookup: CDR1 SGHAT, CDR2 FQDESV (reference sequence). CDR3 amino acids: CASSLPQGLGKNIQYF.

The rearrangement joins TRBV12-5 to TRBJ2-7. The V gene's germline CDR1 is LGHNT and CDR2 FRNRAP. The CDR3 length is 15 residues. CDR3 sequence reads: CASGYRVGSSYEQYF.

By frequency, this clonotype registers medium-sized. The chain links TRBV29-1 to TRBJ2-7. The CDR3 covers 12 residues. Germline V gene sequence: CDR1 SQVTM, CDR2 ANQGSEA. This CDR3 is CSVAQGSYEQYF.

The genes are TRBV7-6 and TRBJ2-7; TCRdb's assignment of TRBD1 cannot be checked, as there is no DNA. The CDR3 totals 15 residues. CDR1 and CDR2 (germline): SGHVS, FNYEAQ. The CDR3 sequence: CASSLGTGGSYEQYF. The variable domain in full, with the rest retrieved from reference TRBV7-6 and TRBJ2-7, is GAGVSQSPRYKVTKRGQDVALRCDPISGHVSLYWYRQALGQGPEFLTYFNYEAQQDKSGLPNDRFSAERPEGSISTLTIQRTEQRDSAMYRCASSLGTGGSYEQYFGPGTRLTVT.

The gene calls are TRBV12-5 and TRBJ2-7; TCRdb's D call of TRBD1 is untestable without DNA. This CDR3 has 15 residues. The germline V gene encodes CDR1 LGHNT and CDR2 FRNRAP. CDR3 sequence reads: CASGPEDRGLYEQYF.

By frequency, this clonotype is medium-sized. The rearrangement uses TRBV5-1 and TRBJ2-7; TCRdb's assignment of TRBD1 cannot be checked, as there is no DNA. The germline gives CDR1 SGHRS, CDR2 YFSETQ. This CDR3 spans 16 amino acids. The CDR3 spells CASSLRQGAFWYEQYF.

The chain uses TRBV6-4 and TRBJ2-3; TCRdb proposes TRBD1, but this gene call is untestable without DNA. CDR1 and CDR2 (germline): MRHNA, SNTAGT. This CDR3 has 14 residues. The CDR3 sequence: CASSDSIGGDTQYF.

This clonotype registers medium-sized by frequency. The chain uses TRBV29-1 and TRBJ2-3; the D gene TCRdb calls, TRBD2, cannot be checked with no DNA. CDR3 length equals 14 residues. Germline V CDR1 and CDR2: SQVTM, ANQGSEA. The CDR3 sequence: CSVDPSGTADTQYF.

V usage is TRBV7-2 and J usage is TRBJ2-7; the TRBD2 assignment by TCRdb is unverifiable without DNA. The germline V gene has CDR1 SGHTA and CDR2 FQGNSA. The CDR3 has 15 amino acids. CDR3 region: CASSHLAGSSYEQYF.

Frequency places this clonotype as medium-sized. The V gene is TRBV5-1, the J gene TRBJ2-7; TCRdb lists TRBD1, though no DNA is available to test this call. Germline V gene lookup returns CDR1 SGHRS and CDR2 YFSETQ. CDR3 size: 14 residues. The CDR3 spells CASSLPSGTYEQYF.

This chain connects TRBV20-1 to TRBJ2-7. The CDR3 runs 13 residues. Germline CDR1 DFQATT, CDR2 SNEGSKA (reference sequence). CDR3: CSARKPSGYEQYF.

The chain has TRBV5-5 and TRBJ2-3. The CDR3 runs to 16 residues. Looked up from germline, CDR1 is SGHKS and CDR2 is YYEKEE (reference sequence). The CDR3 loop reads CASSLTLAYSTDTQYF.

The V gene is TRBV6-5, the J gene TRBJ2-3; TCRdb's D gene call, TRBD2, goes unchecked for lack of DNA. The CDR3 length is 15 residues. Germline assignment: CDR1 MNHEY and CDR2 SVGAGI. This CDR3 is CASSFTSGSSDTQYF.

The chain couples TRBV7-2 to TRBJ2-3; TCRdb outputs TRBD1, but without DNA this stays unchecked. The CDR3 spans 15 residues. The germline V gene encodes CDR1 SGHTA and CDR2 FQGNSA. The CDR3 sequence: CASSLARGGTDTQYF.

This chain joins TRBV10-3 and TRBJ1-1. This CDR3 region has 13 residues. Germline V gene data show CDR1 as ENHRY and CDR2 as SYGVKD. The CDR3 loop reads CAISNKGNTEAFF.

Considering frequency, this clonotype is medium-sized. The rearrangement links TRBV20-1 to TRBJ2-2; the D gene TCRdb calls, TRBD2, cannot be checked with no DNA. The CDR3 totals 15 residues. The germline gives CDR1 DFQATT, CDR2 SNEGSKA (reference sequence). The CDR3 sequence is CSAELAGTNTGELFF.

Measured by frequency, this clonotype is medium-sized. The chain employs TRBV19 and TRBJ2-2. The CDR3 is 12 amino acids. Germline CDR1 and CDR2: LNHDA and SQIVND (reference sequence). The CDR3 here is CASLTVTGELFF.

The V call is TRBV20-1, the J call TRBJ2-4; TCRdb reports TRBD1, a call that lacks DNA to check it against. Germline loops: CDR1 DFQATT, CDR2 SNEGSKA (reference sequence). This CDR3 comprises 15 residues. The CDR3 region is CSARDRSGTENIQYF.

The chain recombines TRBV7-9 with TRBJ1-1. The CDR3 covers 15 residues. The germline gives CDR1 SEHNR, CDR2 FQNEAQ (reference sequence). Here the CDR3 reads CASSLERPRNNEAFF.

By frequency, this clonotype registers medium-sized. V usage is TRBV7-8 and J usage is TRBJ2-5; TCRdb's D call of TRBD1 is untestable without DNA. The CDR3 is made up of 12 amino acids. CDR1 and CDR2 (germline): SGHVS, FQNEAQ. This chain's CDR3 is CADGQPEETQYF.

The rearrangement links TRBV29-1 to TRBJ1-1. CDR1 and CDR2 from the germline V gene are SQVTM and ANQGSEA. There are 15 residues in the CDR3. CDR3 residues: CSVEAGTSMNTEAFF.

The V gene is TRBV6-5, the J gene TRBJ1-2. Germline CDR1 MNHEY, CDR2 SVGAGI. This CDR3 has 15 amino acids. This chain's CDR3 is CASSYSGWGNYGYTF.